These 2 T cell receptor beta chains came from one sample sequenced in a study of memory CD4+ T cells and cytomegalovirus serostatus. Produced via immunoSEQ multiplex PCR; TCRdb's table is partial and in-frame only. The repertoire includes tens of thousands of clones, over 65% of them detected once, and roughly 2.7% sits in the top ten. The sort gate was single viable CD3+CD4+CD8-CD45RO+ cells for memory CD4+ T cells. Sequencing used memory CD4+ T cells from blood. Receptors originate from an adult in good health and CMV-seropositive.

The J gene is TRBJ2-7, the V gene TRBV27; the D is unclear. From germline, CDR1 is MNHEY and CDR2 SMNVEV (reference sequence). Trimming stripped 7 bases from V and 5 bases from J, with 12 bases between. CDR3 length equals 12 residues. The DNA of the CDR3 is TGTGCCAGCAAAGGCTTCTCAGACGAGCAGTACGTC. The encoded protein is CASKGFSDEQYV.

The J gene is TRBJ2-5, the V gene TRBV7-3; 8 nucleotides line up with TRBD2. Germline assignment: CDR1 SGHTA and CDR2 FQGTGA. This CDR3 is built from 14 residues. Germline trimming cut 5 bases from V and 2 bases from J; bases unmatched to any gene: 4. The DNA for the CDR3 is TGTGCCAGCAGCCGTAGCGGGACGCAAGAGACCCAGTACTTC. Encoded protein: CASSRSGTQETQYF.